This TCR beta chain was identified during a study of cytomegalovirus exposure and HLA in healthy donors. At the level of the study: An early release of data contained about 85 million unique TCRs, which came from HLA-typed donors.

As concerns this clone: Its cognate antigen is unknown.

PCR involved 60 Vbeta and 13 Jbeta primers. Sequenced by immunoSEQ multiplex PCR; TCRdb stores in-frame clones only, minus some. The sample yields 150,000 to 200,000 clones, about 80% seen once. Study findings and constraints: Most of the TCR beta V segments (in an earlier analysis) were productive either about 87% or about 30% of the time. With later analysis, a missense DCLRE1C variant became linked to TCR beta V- and J-gene trimming.

Germline loops: CDR1 MNHNS, CDR2 SASEGT. The length of the CDR3 is 12 residues. V gave up 2 bases and J gave up 10 bases, with 11 bases separating them. Sequenced material: PBMCs. The chain couples TRBV6-1 to TRBJ1-1, with D maybe TRBD1 (5 bases). The TCR sequence derives from a boy between 10 and 17 years old in good health and CMV-seronegative. CDR3 nucleotide sequence: TGTGCCAGCAGTGAACGGGTCAGGGCAGCTTTCTTT. The encoded protein is CASSERVRAAFF.